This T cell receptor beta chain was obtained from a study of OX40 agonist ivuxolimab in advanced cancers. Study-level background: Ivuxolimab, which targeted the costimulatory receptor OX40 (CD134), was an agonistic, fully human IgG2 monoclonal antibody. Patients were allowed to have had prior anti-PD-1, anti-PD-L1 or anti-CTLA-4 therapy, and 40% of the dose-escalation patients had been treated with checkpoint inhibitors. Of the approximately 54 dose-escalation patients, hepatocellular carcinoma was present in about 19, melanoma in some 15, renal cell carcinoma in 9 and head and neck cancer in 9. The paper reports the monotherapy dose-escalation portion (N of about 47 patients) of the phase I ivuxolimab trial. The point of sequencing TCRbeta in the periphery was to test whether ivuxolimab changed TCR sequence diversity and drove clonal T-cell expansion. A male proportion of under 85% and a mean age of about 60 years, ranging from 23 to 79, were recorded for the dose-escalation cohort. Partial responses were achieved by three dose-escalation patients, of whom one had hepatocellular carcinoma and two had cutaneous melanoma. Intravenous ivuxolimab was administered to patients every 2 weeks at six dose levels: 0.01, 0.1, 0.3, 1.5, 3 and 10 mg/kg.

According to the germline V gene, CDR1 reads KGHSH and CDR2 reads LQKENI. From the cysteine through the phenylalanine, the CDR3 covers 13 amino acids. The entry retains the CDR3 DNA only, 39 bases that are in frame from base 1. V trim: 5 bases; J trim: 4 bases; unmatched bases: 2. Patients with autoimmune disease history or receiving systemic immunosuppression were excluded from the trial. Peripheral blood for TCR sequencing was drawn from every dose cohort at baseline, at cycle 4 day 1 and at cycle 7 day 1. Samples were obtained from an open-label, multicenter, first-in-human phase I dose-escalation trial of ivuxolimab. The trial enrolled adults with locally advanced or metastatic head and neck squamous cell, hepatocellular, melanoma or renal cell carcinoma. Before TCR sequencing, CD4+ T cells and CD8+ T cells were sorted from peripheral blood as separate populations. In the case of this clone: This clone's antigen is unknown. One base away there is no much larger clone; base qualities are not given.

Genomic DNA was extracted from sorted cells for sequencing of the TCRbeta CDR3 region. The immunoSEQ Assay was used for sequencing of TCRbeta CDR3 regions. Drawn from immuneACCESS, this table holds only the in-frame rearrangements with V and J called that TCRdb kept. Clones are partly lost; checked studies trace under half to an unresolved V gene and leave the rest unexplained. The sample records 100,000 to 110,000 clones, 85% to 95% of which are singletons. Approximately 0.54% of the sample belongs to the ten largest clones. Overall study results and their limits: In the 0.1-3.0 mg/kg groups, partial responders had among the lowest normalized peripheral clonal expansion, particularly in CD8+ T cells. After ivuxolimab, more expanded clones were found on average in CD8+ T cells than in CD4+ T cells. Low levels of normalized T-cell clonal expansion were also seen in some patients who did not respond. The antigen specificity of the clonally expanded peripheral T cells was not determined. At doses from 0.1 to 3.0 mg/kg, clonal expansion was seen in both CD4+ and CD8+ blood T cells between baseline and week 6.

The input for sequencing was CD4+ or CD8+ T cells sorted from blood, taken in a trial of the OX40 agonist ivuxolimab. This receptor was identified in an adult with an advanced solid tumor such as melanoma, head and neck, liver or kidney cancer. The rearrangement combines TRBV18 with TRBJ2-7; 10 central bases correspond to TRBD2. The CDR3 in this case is CASSSGGGYEQYF. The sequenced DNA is TGTGCCAGCTCAAGCGGGGGGGGTTACGAGCAGTACTTC.